The 18 T cell receptor beta chains listed next were all sequenced from one sample in a study of cytomegalovirus exposure and HLA in healthy donors. Researchers ran the PCR with 60 Vbeta and 13 Jbeta primers. Assay used: immunoSEQ multiplex PCR; TCRdb lists only in-frame clones, some missing. The repertoire holds hundreds of thousands of clones, 77% seen once, with about 2.5% in the top ten. Sequenced material: PBMCs. These receptor sequences come from a woman in her fifties or sixties in good health and CMV-seropositive.

The CDR3 DNA reads as TGTGCCAGCAGTGCTCGACAGCCCACAGATACGCAGTATTTT. Amino acids: CASSARQPTDTQYF. The V call is TRBV6-1, the J call TRBJ2-3; possibly TRBD1 for D (5 bases). From germline, CDR1 is MNHNS and CDR2 SASEGT. CDR3 size: 14 residues. V lost 4 bases to trimming and J lost 2 bases, with 10 bases between them.

The J gene is TRBJ2-5, the V gene TRBV15; 7 nucleotides align to TRBD1. The J segment lost 4 bases and the V segment lost 2 bases, leaving 13 bases of the junction unmatched. The length of the CDR3 is 17 residues. In germline, CDR1 is LNHNV, CDR2 YYDKDF (reference sequence). The CDR3 is CATSRHRRAGGVETQYF. The CDR3 coding sequence is TGTGCCACCAGCAGACACAGGCGGGCAGGGGGTGTAGAGACCCAGTACTTC.

The gene calls are TRBV23-1 and TRBJ2-5, with D maybe TRBD1 (5 bases). TRBV23-1 is an ORF; its function is uncertain. The CDR3 consists of 15 residues. V lost 6 bases, J lost 2 bases, and 16 bases lay in between. The CDR3 here is CASSHQGFRQETQYF. For the CDR3, the DNA is TGCGCCAGCAGCCATCAGGGATTCAGGCAAGAGACCCAGTACTTC.

This clone was detected only once. J is TRBJ1-1 and V is TRBV5-1, with TRBD1 matching 7 bases. The germline V gene has CDR1 SGHRS and CDR2 YFSETQ. V lost 3 bases and J lost 3; bases outside the gene matches: 5. This CDR3 region has 14 residues. CDR3 nucleotides: TGCGCCAGCAGCTATCAGGGGGATGACACTGAAGCTTTCTTT. Protein sequence: CASSYQGDDTEAFF.

As for this clone: The sample has other DNA sequences that encode this CDR3 too. The genes are TRBV28 and TRBJ2-5; 8 nucleotides agree with TRBD1. Germline V gene data show CDR1 as MDHEN and CDR2 as SYDVKM. The CDR3 is 13 amino acids. After removal of 5 bases from V and 5 bases from J, the junction contained 4 bases not matched to a gene. The CDR3 region has the DNA TGTGCCAGCAGTCCTGGACAGGGTGAGACCCAGTACTTC. Amino acids: CASSPGQGETQYF.

The chain combines TRBV5-4 with TRBJ2-1, with D tentatively TRBD2 (6 bases). There are 13 residues in the CDR3. Looked up from germline, CDR1 is SGHNT and CDR2 is YYREEE (reference sequence). V gave up 0 bases and J gave up 10 bases, with 11 bases separating them. CDR3 residues: CASSLGAGFEQFF. CDR3 nucleotide sequence: TGTGCCAGCAGCTTGGGTGCGGGGTTCGAGCAGTTCTTC.

The chain employs TRBV9 and TRBJ2-3; D is possibly TRBD2 (5 bases). Germline assignment: CDR1 SGDLS and CDR2 YYNGEE. The CDR3 has 14 amino acids. Trimming left V 0 bases short and J 4 bases short, with 9 bases between. CDR3 nucleotide sequence: TGTGCCAGCAGCGTAGCTTGGGGAGCAGATACGCAGTATTTT. Its translation is CASSVAWGADTQYF.

The V gene is TRBV6-5, the J gene TRBJ1-2; 7 nucleotides agree with TRBD1. The CDR3 consists of 14 residues. Germline trimming cut 0 bases from V and 4 bases from J; bases unmatched to any gene: 2. The germline gives CDR1 MNHEY, CDR2 SVGAGI. The CDR3 reads CASSYSRTGYGYTF. The CDR3 region has the DNA TGTGCCAGCAGTTACTCGAGGACAGGCTATGGCTACACCTTC.

This chain connects TRBV4-1 to TRBJ2-1, with 11 nucleotides matching TRBD2. V lost 6 bases, J lost 3 bases, and 10 bases stayed unmatched. From germline, CDR1 is MGHRA and CDR2 YSYEKL. The CDR3 consists of 17 residues. This chain's CDR3 is CASSGRASGRFYNEQFF. The CDR3 region has the DNA TGCGCCAGCAGTGGTCGGGCTAGCGGGAGGTTCTACAATGAGCAGTTCTTC.

The gene calls are TRBV7-2 and TRBJ2-5, with D perhaps TRBD2 (7 bases). V was shortened by 6 bases and J by 5 bases, with 16 bases between the two germline ends. Germline V lookup: CDR1 SGHTA, CDR2 FQGNSA. This CDR3 is 14 amino acids long. The CDR3 DNA follows: TGTGCCAGCAGATCTCAGGGGAGGGTTGAGACCCAGTACTTC. This gives the protein CASRSQGRVETQYF. The variable domain in full, completed from reference TRBV7-2 and TRBJ2-5, reads GAGVSQSPSNKVTEKGKDVELRCDPISGHTALYWYRQSLGQGLEFLIYFQGNSAPDKSGLPSDRFSAERTGGSVSTLTIQRTQQEDSAVYLCASRSQGRVETQYFGPGTRLLVL.

This chain joins TRBV20-1 and TRBJ2-7; D gene unclear. V lost 0 bases and J 5 bases, leaving 5 bases between the germline ends. The CDR3 contains 11 residues. CDR1 and CDR2 from the germline V gene are DFQATT and SNEGSKA (reference sequence). The CDR3 nucleotides read TGCAGTGCTAGAGATCACAACGAGCAGTACTTC. It specifies CSARDHNEQYF.

V usage is TRBV11-2 and J usage is TRBJ2-3; TRBD1 agrees at 9 bases. CDR1 SGHAT and CDR2 FQNNGV come from the germline V gene. This CDR3 contains 19 residues. V shed 5 bases and J 4 bases; nucleotides not matched to a gene: 19. CDR3 loop: CASSPFPGTGTGRSDTQYF. In DNA, the CDR3 is TGTGCCAGCAGCCCCTTCCCCGGGACAGGGACCGGACGATCAGATACGCAGTATTTT.

The chain carries TRBV7-2 and TRBJ1-3; 8 positions agree with TRBD1. Germline CDR1 is SGHTA and CDR2 is FQGNSA. This CDR3 comprises 15 residues. V was clipped by 5 bases and J by 3 bases; unmatched bases: 6. The CDR3 reads CASSPGGSYGNTIYF. CDR3 DNA sequence: TGTGCCAGCAGCCCAGGGGGCTCATATGGAAACACCATATATTTT.

This clone is a singleton in its sample. The chain links TRBV30 to TRBJ1-6, with D hard to call. The CDR3 has 14 residues. Trimming took off 0 bases at V and 3 bases at J, with 6 bases between the two ends. Germline-derived CDR1 and CDR2 are GTSNPN and SVGIG (reference sequence). CDR3 region: CAWSVTVYNSPLHF. In DNA form, the CDR3 reads TGTGCCTGGAGTGTAACGGTCTATAATTCACCCCTCCACTTT.

This clone was seen a handful of times. The chain joins TRBV7-2 to TRBJ1-1; no firm D call. V was cut by 2 bases and J by 0 bases, with 7 bases left in between. Germline-derived CDR1 and CDR2 are SGHTA and FQGNSA. This CDR3 contains 14 residues. CDR3 sequence (DNA): TGTGCCAGCAGCTTATATATCCTGAACACTGAAGCTTTCTTT. Its translation is CASSLYILNTEAFF.

The CDR3 loop is CASSRMDRNYEQYF. In DNA form, the CDR3 reads TGTGCCAGCAGCCGGATGGACAGGAACTACGAGCAGTACTTC. The V and J genes are TRBV6-5 and TRBJ2-7; 7 nucleotides match TRBD1. The CDR3 is 14 amino acids. V lost 6 bases to trimming and J lost 3 bases; unmatched junction nucleotides: 8. Germline V lookup: CDR1 MNHEY, CDR2 SVGAGI.

This chain uses TRBV5-5 with TRBJ2-5, with unresolved D. V lost 0 bases and J 2 bases, leaving 8 bases between the germline ends. The CDR3 totals 14 residues. Germline V lookup: CDR1 SGHKS, CDR2 YYEKEE (reference sequence). CDR3 nucleotides: TGTGCCAGCAGCTTGGGACGGCGGCAAGAGACCCAGTACTTC. As protein: CASSLGRRQETQYF. Filled out from reference TRBV5-5 and TRBJ2-5, the complete variable domain reads DAGVTQSPTHLIKTRGQQVTLRCSPISGHKSVSWYQQVLGQGPQFIFQYYEKEERGRGNFPDRFSARQFPNYSSELNVNALLLGDSALYLCASSLGRRQETQYFGPGTRLLVL.

The rearrangement uses TRBV30 and TRBJ1-1, with TRBD1 identical over 7 bases. The V gene's germline CDR1 is GTSNPN and CDR2 SVGIG (reference sequence). The trim removed 8 bases at V and 5 bases at J, leaving 20 bases unmatched. The CDR3 length is 16 residues. CDR3 in amino acids: CARSRGGGSRETEAFF. The CDR3 DNA sequence: TGTGCCCGATCTCGAGGGGGCGGAAGTAGGGAAACTGAAGCTTTCTTT.